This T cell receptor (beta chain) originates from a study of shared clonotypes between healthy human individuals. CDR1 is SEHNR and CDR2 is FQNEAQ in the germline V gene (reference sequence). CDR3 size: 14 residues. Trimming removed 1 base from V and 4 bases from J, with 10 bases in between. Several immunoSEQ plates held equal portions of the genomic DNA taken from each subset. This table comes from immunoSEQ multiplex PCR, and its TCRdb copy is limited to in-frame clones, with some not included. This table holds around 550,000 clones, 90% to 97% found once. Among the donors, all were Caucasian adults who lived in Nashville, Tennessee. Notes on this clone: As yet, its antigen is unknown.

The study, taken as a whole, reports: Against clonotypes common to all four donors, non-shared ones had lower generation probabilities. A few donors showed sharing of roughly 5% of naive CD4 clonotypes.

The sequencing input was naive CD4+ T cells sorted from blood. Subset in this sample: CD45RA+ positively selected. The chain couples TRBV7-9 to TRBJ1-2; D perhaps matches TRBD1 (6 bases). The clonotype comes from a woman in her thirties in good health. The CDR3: CASSLEGDFYGYTF. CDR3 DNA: TGTGCCAGCAGCTTAGAGGGGGACTTCTATGGCTACACCTTC.